Included here is one TCR beta chain sequence, with context. TCRdb's copy holds only in-frame clones and misses some; the assay was immunoSEQ multiplex PCR. The sample lists 95,000 to 150,000 clones, around 87% occurring once. This sample is drawn from a study of control samples from healthy donors and cancer patients. V shed 5 bases and J 1 base; nucleotides not matched to a gene: 3. Germline V gene lookup returns CDR1 MNHEY and CDR2 SVGAGI. This CDR3 contains 15 residues. The chain recombines TRBV6-5 with TRBJ2-4; 9 nucleotides align to TRBD2. The sequencing sample was made of blood. The sequence was obtained from a man aged 40-50 years in good health. CDR3 residues: CASSRSGGAKNIQYF. The CDR3 nucleotides are TGTGCCAGCAGTAGAAGCGGGGGGGCCAAAAACATTCAGTACTTC.